This T cell receptor beta chain was captured by sequencing in a study of TIL therapy for anti-PD-1-resistant metastatic lung cancer (dated by TCRdb to about 2021). Describing the broader study: Before any PD-1/PD-L1 blockade was given, tumors were harvested, nivolumab was then administered, and patients who progressed went on to receive lymphodepletion, an infusion of expanded TIL, and IL-2. A median non-synonymous tumor mutation burden of more than 1.2 mutations per megabase was determined across the cohort by whole-exome sequencing. T cell receptor beta sequencing of tumor and peripheral blood was used to follow clonotypes across the tumor, the expanded TIL product and serial blood samples. The cohort was composed predominantly of lung adenocarcinoma, with four EGFR-mutant and two ALK-rearranged tumors included, and half of patients were identified as current or former smokers. Enrolled patients had a median age of roughly 54 years (range 38-75) and a median tumor PD-L1 proportion score of 6%.

V and J are truncated by 5 bases and 5 bases respectively, leaving an intervening sequence of 10 bases. CDR1 DFQATT and CDR2 SNEGSKA were looked up in the germline V gene (reference sequence). The CDR3 has 11 amino acids, counting the end cysteine and phenylalanine. CDR3 DNA only is kept here, 33 bases in frame from base 1. Comment on this clone: Its antigen remains unidentified. No base quality information exists; no much larger clone differs at one position.

Using bias-controlled multiplex PCR with the immunoSEQ v3 hsTCRB kit, the TCR beta CDR3 regions were amplified from genomic DNA. TCR libraries were sequenced on an Illumina NextSeq 500 to 1.5 million to 2 million read pairs for survey level or about 5-6.5 million for deep level. The paper's data handling went like this. V, D and J genes were assigned, non-productive sequences were removed, and clonality was reported by immunoSEQ Analyzer software. Repertoires were compared using productive Simpson clonality and Morisita overlap index of productive TRB rearrangements between infused TIL and blood. Absolute clonotype counts in blood were estimated by multiplying the lymphocyte count by the CD3+ fraction and by the productive frequency of the clone. Drawn from immuneACCESS, this table holds only the in-frame rearrangements with V and J called that TCRdb kept. Clones are partly lost; checked studies trace under half to an unresolved V gene and leave the rest unexplained. From that table come the V and J calls and clone size; the DNA was used to work out D and trimming. The sample table lists just over 20,000 clones, about 79% of them with a count of one. The ten largest clones represent more than 6.5% of the sample.

Reading the label with the study, this specimen's time point is: pre-treatment sample, taken before nivolumab and TIL therapy. Between October 2017 and early 2020, a dual-center phase I trial enrolled adults who had stage 4 NSCLC. Samples were obtained from a single-arm, open-label phase I trial in which tumor-infiltrating lymphocyte therapy with nivolumab was evaluated in advanced non-small cell lung cancer. Blood mononuclear cells were isolated from EDTA tubes by Ficoll gradient and were snap-frozen as pellets, and DNA was extracted with a Qiagen mini-prep kit. The study at large found these results: The cohort was highly selected, including more treatment-naive, never-smoker and oncogene-addicted patients than is typical, which limits generalizability. Infused TIL clonotypes partially replaced the baseline peripheral repertoire then decayed over months, with no apparent association between persistence and response. The study protocol defined all tumor marker inferences as exploratory.

This clonotype originated in a person aged 25-85 years with non-small cell lung cancer. The starting material was blood, obtained at baseline. In this chain, TRBV20-1 is recombined with TRBJ2-7, with no reliable assignment of the D segment. CDR3 protein: CSALTHDEQYF. The DNA is TGCAGTGCTCTTACACACGACGAGCAGTACTTC.